The T cell receptor beta chain under discussion was sequenced for a study of blood T cell repertoires in COVID-19. As for the study in general: Samples of COVID-19 (acute and convalescent) were obtained from the United States, Italy and Spain. T cells, B-cell-depleted T cells, or PBMCs provided the cDNA or gDNA that served as material.

Sequencing was performed with immunoSEQ multiplex PCR; in TCRdb, only in-frame clones are kept and a portion is missing. The table includes hundreds of thousands of clones, approximately 84% detected once. The CDR3 extends over 16 amino acids. The V segment lost 4 bases and the J segment 2 bases; nucleotides outside the gene matches: 8. Looked up from germline, CDR1 is KGHDR and CDR2 is SFDVKD. The TCR sequence derives from a woman in her twenties or thirties who had recovered from COVID-19. The genes are TRBV24-1 and TRBJ2-3; 7 bases fit TRBD1. The sample comprised peripheral blood. This chain's CDR3 is CATSDSHRGNTDTQYF. CDR3 nucleotides: TGTGCCACCAGTGACAGCCACAGGGGCAACACAGATACGCAGTATTTT.